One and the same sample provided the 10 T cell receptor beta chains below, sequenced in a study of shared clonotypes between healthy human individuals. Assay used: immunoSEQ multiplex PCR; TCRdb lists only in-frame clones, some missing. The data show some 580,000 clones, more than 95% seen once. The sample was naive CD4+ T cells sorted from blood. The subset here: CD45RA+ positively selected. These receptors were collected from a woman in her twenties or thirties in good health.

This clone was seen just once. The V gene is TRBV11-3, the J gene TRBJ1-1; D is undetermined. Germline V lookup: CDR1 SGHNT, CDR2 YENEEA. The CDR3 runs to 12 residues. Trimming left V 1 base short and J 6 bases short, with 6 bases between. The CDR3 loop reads CASSLGGPEAFF. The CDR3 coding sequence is TGTGCCAGCAGCTTAGGCGGGCCTGAAGCTTTCTTT.

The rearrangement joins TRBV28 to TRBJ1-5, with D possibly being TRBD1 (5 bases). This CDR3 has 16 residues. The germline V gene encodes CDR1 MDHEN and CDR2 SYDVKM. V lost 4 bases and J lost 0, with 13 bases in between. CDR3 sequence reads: CASSWSREYSNQPQHF. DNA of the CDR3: TGTGCCAGCAGTTGGAGCAGGGAATATAGCAATCAGCCCCAGCATTTT. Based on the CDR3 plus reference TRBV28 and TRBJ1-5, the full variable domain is DVKVTQSSRYLVKRTGEKVFLECVQDMDHENMFWYRQDPGLGLRLIYFSYDVKMKEKGDIPEGYSVSREKKERFSLILESASTNQTSMYLCASSWSREYSNQPQHFGDGTRLSIL.

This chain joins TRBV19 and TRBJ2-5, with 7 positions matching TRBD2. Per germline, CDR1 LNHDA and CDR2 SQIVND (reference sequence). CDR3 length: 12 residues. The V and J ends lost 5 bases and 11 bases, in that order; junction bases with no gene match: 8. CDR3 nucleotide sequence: TGTGCCAGTAGTGAGGCGACTAGCAAGCAGTACTTC. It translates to CASSEATSKQYF.

The CDR3 protein is CSAEGASGMGNEQFF. Here the CDR3 DNA reads TGCAGCGCCGAGGGCGCTAGCGGGATGGGGAATGAGCAGTTCTTC. The V and J genes are TRBV29-1 and TRBJ2-1; 9 bases match TRBD2. This CDR3 contains 15 residues. V gave up 7 bases and J gave up 7 bases; unmatched junction bases: 14. Germline CDR1 SQVTM, CDR2 ANQGSEA.

The CDR3 DNA follows: TGTGCCAGCTCACCGATAAGCGGGCCCTACGAGCAGTACTTC. This gives the protein CASSPISGPYEQYF. The rearrangement joins TRBV18 to TRBJ2-7; possible D gene TRBD2, 6 bases. Between the trimmed V and J ends, which lost 3 bases and 2 bases, there was a span of 11 bases. The CDR3 runs 14 residues. Germline V gives CDR1 KGHSH, CDR2 LQKENI.

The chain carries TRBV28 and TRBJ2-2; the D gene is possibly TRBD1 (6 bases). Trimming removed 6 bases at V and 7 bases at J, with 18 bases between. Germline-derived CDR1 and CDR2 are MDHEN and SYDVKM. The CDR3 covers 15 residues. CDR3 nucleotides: TGTGCCAGCAGCATCGGGACATCTTCCAACGGGGAGCTGTTTTTT. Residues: CASSIGTSSNGELFF.

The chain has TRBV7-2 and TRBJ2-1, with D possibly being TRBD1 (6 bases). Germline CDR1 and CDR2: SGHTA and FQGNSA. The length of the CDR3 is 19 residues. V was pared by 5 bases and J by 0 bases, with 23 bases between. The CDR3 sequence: CASSQQDSIRLASYNEQFF. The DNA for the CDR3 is TGTGCCAGCAGCCAACAGGACAGCATTAGACTCGCCTCCTACAATGAGCAGTTCTTC.

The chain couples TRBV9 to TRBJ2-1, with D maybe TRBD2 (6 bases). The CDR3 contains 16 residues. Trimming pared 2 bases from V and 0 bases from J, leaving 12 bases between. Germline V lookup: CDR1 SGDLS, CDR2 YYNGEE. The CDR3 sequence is CASSVGSGYSYNEQFF. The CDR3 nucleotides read TGTGCCAGCAGCGTGGGAAGCGGGTACTCCTACAATGAGCAGTTCTTC. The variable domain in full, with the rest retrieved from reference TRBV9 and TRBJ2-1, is DSGVTQTPKHLITATGQRVTLRCSPRSGDLSVYWYQQSLDQGLQFLIQYYNGEERAKGNILERFSAQQFPDLHSELNLSSLELGDSALYFCASSVGSGYSYNEQFFGPGTRLTVL.

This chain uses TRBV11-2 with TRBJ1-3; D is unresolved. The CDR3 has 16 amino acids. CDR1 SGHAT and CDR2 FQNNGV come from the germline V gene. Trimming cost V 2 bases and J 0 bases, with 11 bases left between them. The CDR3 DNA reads TGTGCCAGCAGCTTATTTGTCCAGACCTCTGGAAACACCATATATTTT. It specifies CASSLFVQTSGNTIYF.

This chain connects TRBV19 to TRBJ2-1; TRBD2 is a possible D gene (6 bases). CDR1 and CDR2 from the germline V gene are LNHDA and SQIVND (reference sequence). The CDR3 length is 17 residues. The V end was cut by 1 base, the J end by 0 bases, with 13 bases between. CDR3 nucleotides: TGTGCCAGTAGTATAGGGAGGGGAGCTAGCTCCTACAATGAGCAGTTCTTC. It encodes CASSIGRGASSYNEQFF. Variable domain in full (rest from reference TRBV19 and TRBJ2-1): DGGITQSPKYLFRKEGQNVTLSCEQNLNHDAMYWYRQDPGQGLRLIYYSQIVNDFQKGDIAEGYSVSREKKESFPLTVTSAQKNPTAFYLCASSIGRGASSYNEQFFGPGTRLTVL.